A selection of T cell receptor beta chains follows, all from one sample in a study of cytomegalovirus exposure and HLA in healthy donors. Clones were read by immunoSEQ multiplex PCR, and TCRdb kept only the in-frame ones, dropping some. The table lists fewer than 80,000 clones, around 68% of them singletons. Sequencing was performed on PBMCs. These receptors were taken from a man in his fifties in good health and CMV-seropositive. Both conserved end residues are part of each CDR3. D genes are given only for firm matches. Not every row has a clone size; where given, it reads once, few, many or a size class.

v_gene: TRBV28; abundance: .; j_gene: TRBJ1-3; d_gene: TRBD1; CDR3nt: TGTGCCAGCAGATCCTCCGGGACAGGGGGCATCACCATATATTTT; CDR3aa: CASRSSGTGGITIYF
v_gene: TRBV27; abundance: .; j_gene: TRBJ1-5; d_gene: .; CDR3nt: TGTGCCAGCAGAGACCCAGGGGTCGGTCAGCCCCAGCATTTT; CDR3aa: CASRDPGVGQPQHF
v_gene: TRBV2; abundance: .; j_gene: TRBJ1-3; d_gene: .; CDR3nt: TGTGCCAGCAGCAGATTCCCGACATCTGGAAACACCATATATTTT; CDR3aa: CASSRFPTSGNTIYF
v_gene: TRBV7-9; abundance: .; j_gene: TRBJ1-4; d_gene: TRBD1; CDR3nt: TGTGCCAGCAGCCCCAGGGGGGTTGCAACTAATGAAAAACTGTTTTTT; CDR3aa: CASSPRGVATNEKLFF
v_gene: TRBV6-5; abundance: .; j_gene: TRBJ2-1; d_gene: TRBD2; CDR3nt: TGTGCCAGCACCCGACTAGCGGGGTCCAGTGAGCAGTTCTTC; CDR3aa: CASTRLAGSSEQFF
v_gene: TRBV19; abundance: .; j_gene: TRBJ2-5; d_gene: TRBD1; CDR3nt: TGTGCCACAGGGGGCAGAAAAGAGACCCAGTACTTC; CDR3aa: CATGGRKETQYF
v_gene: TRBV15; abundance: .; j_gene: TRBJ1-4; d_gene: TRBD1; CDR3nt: TGTGCCACCAGCCCAAGTGGGACAGGGTATGGTGAAAAACTGTTTTTT; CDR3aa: CATSPSGTGYGEKLFF
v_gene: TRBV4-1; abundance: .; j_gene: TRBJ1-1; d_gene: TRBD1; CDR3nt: TGCGCCAGCAGCCAGGGGACAGGGGCTCAGACTGGGGCTGAAGCTTTCTTT; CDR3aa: CASSQGTGAQTGAEAFF
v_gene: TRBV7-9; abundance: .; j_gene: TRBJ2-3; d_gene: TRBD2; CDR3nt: TGTGCCAGCAGCTTAGAGAGCCTAGCGGGAGGGTTATGGACAGATACGCAGTATTTT; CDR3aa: CASSLESLAGGLWTDTQYF
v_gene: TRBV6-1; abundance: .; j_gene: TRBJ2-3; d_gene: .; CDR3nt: TGTGCCAGCAGTGAAGAGGTGGGGGGGCGCACAGATACGCAGTATTTT; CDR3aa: CASSEEVGGRTDTQYF
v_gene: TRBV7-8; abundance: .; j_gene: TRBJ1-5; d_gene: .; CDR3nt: TGTGCCAGCAGCTCCTGGGCAGGGTGGTATGAGGGCAATCAGCCCCAGCATTTT; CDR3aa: CASSSWAGWYEGNQPQHF
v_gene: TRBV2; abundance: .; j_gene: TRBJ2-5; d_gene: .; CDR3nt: TGTGCCAGCCAGACAGGAACCCAAGAGACCCAGTACTTC; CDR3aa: CASQTGTQETQYF
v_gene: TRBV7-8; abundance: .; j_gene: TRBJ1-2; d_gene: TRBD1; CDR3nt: TGTGCCAGCAGCTTAAGAGCCGGGACAGATAACTATGGCTACACCTTC; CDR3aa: CASSLRAGTDNYGYTF
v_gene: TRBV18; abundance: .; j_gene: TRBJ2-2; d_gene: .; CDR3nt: TGTGCCAGCTCACCAAGGGGGACCCCGAACACCGGGGAGCTGTTTTTT; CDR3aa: CASSPRGTPNTGELFF
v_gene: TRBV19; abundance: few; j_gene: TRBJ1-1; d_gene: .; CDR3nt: TGTGCCAGTAGTATGGCGGTCCCGAACACTGAAGCTTTCTTT; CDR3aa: CASSMAVPNTEAFF
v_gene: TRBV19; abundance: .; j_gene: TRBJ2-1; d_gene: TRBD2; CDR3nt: TGTGCCAGTAGTATAGAATTGGGGACTAGCCATGAGCAGTTCTTC; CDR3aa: CASSIELGTSHEQFF
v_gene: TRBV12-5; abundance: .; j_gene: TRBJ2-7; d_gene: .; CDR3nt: TGTGCTAGTGGTTTGGTACGCCAGGGAGGCCACGAGCAGTACTTC; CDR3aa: CASGLVRQGGHEQYF
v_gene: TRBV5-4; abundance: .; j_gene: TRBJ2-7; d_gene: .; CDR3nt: TGTGCCAGCAGCTCAACCCCCGGGACAAGTACCTACGAGCAGTACTTC; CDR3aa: CASSSTPGTSTYEQYF
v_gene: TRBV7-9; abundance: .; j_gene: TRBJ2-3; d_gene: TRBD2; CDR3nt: TGTGCCAGCAGCTTAAGGCTAGCGGGAGAAGGAGATACGCAGTATTTT; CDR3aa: CASSLRLAGEGDTQYF
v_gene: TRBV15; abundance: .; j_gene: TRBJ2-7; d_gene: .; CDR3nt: TGTGCCACCAGTCGGGGAACCTACGAGCAGTACTTC; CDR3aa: CATSRGTYEQYF
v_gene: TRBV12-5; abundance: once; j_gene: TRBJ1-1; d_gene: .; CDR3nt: TGTGCTAGTGGTTTGGCACCGTTTGAGGAAGCTTTCTTT; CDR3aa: CASGLAPFEEAFF
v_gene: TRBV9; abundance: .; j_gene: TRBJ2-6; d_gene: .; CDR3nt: TGTGCCAGTAAACCGGGACATGAAAGTTGGGGGGCCAACGTCCTGACTTTC; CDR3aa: CASKPGHESWGANVLTF
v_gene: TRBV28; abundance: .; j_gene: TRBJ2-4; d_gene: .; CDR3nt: TGTGCCACCCACCCGGGAGCCCTCGGGGGAAATAACATTCAGTACTTC; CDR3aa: CATHPGALGGNNIQYF
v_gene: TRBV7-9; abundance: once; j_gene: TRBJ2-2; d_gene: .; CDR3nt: TGTGCCAGCAGCTCCTCCCGGCGGCCGAACACCGGGGAGCTGTTTTTT; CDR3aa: CASSSSRRPNTGELFF
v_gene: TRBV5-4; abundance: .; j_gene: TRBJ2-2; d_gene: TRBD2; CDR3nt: TGTGCCAGCAGCTCCCGGACTAGCGCGACCGGGGAGCTGTTTTTT; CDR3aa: CASSSRTSATGELFF
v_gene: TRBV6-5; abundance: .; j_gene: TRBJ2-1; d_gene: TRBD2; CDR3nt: TGTGCCAGCAGTTACGAGCTGGGGGCTAGCGGGATGCAGTTCTTC; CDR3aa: CASSYELGASGMQFF
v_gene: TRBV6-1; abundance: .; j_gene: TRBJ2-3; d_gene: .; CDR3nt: TGTGCCAGCACCAGGTCTAGCACAGATACGCAGTATTTT; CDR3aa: CASTRSSTDTQYF
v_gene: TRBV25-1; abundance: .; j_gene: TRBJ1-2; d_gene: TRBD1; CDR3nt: TGTGCCAGCAGTGAATCAGGGACAGGGGGCCTTGGCTACACCTTC; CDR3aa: CASSESGTGGLGYTF
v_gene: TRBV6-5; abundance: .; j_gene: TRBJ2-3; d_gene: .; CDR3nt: TGTGCCAGCAGTTACTCGCTGGGCAGGAGCACAGATACGCAGTATTTT; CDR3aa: CASSYSLGRSTDTQYF
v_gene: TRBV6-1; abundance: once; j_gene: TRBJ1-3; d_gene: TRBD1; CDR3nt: TGTGCCAGCAGTGACAGGGACAGCAAGCGAGGAAACACCATATATTTT; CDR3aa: CASSDRDSKRGNTIYF
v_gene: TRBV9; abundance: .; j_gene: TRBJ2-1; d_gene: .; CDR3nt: TGTGCCAGCAGCGTAAGGGGGGGCGTCGATGAGCAGTTCTTC; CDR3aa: CASSVRGGVDEQFF
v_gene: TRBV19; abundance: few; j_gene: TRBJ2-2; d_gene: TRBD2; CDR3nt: TGTGCCAGTAGTATGTTGACTAGCGGGGGAAACGGGGAGCTGTTTTTT; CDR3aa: CASSMLTSGGNGELFF
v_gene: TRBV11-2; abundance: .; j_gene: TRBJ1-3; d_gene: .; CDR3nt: TGTGCCAGCAGCCGAGGGCTAGGGCCTGGAAACACCATATATTTT; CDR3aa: CASSRGLGPGNTIYF
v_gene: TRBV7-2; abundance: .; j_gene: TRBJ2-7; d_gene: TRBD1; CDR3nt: TGTGCCAGCAGCTTAGACCCCCCGGGACAGGGGGCGCGGGAGCAGTACTTC; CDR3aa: CASSLDPPGQGAREQYF
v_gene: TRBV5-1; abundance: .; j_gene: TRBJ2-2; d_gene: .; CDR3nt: TGCGCCAGCAGCTTGGCACAGACGAACACCGGGGAGCTGTTTTTT; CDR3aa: CASSLAQTNTGELFF
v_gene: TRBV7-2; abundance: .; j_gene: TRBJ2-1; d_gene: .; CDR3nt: TGTGCCAGCAGCTTCGAGGATAGCGGATTACGTTCTAAGTTCTTC; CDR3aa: CASSFEDSGLRSKFF
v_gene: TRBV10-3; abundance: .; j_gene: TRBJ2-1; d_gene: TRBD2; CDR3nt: TGTGCCATCAGTCCCCCTGGCTTAGCGGGAGACAACAATGAGCAGTTCTTC; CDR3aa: CAISPPGLAGDNNEQFF
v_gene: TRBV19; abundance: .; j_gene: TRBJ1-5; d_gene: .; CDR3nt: TGTGCCAGTAGTACCCTGGGGGGGCTCGCTCAGCCCCAGCATTTT; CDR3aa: CASSTLGGLAQPQHF
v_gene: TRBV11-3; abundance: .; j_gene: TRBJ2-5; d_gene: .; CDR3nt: TGTGCCAGCAGCGAACCCCGTGAAGCCTTGACCCAGTACTTC; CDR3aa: CASSEPREALTQYF
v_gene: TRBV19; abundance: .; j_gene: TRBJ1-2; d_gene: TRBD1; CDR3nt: TGTGCCAGTAGCTCGACAGGGAAGGCGAGAAACTATGGCTACACCTTC; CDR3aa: CASSSTGKARNYGYTF
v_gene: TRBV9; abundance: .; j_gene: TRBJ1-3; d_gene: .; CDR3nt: TGTGCCAGCAGCGTAGATTACGGACTCTCTGGAAACACCATATATTTT; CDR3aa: CASSVDYGLSGNTIYF
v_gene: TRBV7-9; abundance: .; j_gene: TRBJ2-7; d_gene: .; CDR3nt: TGTGCCAGCAGCTTAGGGCCCGACAGGAGCTCCTACGAGCAGTACTTC; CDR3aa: CASSLGPDRSSYEQYF
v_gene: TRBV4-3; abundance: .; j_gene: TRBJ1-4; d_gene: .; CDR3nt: TGCGCCAGCAGCCCGGCGCATCGGAGACCGAATGAAAAACTGTTTTTT; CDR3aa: CASSPAHRRPNEKLFF
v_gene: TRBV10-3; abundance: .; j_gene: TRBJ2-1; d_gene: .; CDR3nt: TGTGCCACCCGGGACTCTGAGCAGTTCTTC; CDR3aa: CATRDSEQFF